This TCR beta chain was retrieved from a study of cytomegalovirus exposure and HLA in healthy donors. Overall study findings and caveats: Despite most TCR sequences being rare, some public TCRs occurred in many donors. Sequence variants that were highly shared formed a cluster that was likely a sequencing artifact.

The PCR had 60 Vbeta and 13 Jbeta primers. Some clones are missing from TCRdb's copy, which holds only in-frame ones; the method was immunoSEQ multiplex PCR. Of approximately 110,000 clones listed, under 85% were seen once; the top ten hold about 8.6%. Whereas donors were nominally healthy upon sampling, unrecorded immune exposures were probable. On this clone: Its antigen is as yet unknown.

This CDR3 comprises 14 residues. Per the germline V gene, CDR1 is SGHRS and CDR2 is YFSETQ. V trimming: 5 bases; J trimming: 6 bases; junction bases outside the gene matches: 8. The chain carries TRBV5-1 and TRBJ2-3, with TRBD1 matching over 8 bases. The sequence derives from a middle-aged woman in good health and CMV-seropositive. Input material: PBMCs. As DNA, the CDR3 is TGCGCCAGCAGGATCGGGACAGGCGGGGATACGCAGTATTTT. Translating it yields CASRIGTGGDTQYF.